The T cell receptor (beta chain) described here comes from a study of identical twins. This CDR3 comprises 14 residues. Germline-derived CDR1 and CDR2 are MNHNS and SASEGT. V was pared by 4 bases and J by 1 base, with 11 bases between. TCRdb fed the 5' RACE reads into MiXCR, producing one record per CDR3 protein. The sample records hundreds of thousands of distinct CDR3 sequences, 20% to 25% being singletons. The donors were all healthy and Caucasian. This clonotype was counted between two and nine times. These same records also appear under a second study, on T cells expressing NK-cell markers. That report adds: Seven of the eight sequenced donors were classified as HCMV-seropositive, and one was classified as seronegative.

The sample consisted of CD4+ T cells sorted from blood. The clonotype originates from a woman aged 18-29 years in good health. The genes are TRBV6-1 and TRBJ2-7, with no clear D. Here the CDR3 DNA reads TGTGCCAGCAGTGCCTCAGAAGGGTCCTACGAGCAGTACTTC. This gives the protein CASSASEGSYEQYF.